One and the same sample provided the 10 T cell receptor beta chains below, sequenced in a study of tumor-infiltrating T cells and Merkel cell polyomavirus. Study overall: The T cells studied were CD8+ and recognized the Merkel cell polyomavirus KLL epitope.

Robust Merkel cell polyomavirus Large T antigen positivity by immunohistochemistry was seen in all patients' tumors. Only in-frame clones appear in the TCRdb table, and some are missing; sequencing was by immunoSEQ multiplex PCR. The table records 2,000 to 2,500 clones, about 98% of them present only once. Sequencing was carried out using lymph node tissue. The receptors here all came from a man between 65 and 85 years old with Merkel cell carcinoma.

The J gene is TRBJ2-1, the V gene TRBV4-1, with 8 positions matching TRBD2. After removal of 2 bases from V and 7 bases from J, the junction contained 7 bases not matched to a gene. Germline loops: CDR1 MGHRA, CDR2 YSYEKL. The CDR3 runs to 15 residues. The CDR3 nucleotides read TGCGCCAGCAGCCAACAGAGACTAGCGCAGAATGAGCAGTTCTTC. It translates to CASSQQRLAQNEQFF.

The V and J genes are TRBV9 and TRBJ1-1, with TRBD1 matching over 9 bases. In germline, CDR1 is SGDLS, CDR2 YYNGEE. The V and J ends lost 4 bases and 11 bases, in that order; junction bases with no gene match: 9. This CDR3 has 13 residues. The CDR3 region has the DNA TGTGCCAGCAGCACTGGGACAGGGAGTAGTGCTTTCTTT. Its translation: CASSTGTGSSAFF.

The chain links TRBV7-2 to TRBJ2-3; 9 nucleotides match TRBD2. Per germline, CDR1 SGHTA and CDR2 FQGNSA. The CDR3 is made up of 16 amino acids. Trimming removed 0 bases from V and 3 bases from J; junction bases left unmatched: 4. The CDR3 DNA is TGTGCCAGCAGCTTAGCGCCGGCGGGAGGGACAGATACGCAGTATTTT. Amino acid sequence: CASSLAPAGGTDTQYF. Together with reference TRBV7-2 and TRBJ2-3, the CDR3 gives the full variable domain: GAGVSQSPSNKVTEKGKDVELRCDPISGHTALYWYRQSLGQGLEFLIYFQGNSAPDKSGLPSDRFSAERTGGSVSTLTIQRTQQEDSAVYLCASSLAPAGGTDTQYFGPGTRLTVL.

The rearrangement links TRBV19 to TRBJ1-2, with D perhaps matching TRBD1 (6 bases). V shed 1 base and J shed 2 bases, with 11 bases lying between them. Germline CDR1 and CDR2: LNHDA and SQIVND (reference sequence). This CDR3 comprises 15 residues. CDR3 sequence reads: CASSIGGQGNYGYTF. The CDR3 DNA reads TGTGCCAGTAGTATAGGCGGGCAGGGGAACTATGGCTACACCTTC.

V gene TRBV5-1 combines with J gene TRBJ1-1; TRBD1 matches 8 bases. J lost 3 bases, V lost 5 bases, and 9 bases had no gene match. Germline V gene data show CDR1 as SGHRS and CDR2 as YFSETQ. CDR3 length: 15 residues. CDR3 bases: TGCGCCAGCAGTTCCCAGGGGGCGTCGGACACTGAAGCTTTCTTT. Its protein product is CASSSQGASDTEAFF.

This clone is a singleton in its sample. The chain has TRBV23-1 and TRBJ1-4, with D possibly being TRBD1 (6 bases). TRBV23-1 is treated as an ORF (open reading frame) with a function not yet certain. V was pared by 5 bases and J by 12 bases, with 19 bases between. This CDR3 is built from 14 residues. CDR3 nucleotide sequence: TGCGCCAGCAGTAAGGGCAGGGGTCCTTGGGAACTGTTTTTT. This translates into CASSKGRGPWELFF.

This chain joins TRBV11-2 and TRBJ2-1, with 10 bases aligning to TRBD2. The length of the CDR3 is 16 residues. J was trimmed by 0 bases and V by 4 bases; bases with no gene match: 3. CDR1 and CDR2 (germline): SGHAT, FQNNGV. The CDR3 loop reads CASSSASGSSYNEQFF. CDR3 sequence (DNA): TGTGCCAGCAGCTCTGCTAGCGGGAGCTCCTACAATGAGCAGTTCTTC.

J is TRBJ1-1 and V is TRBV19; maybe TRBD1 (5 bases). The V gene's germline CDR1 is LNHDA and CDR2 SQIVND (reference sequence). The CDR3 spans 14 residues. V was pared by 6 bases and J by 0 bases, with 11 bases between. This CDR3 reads CASRTGVMNTEAFF. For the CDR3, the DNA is TGTGCCAGTAGGACGGGGGTCATGAACACTGAAGCTTTCTTT.

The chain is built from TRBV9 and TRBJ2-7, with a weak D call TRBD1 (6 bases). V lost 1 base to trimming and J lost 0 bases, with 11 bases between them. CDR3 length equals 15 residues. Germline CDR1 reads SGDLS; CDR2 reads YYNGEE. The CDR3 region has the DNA TGTGCCAGCAGCGTATCCGACAGGAGCTCCTACGAGCAGTACTTC. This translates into CASSVSDRSSYEQYF.

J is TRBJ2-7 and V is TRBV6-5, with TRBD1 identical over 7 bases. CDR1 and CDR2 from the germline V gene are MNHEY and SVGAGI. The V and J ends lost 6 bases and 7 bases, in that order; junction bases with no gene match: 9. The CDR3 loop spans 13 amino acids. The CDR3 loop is CASRRLGQTEQYF. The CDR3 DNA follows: TGTGCCAGCAGGCGACTGGGACAGACGGAGCAGTACTTC.